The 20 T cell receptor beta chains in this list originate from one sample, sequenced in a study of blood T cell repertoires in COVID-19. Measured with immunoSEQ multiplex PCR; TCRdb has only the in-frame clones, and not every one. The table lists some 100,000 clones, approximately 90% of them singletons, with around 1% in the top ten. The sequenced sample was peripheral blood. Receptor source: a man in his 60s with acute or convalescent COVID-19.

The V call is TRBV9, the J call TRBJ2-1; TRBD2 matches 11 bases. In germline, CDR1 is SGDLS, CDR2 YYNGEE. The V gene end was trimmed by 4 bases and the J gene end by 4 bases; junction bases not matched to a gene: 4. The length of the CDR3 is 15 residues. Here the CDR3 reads CASSSRLAGYNEQFF. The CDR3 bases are TGTGCCAGCAGCTCCCGACTAGCGGGGTACAATGAGCAGTTCTTC.

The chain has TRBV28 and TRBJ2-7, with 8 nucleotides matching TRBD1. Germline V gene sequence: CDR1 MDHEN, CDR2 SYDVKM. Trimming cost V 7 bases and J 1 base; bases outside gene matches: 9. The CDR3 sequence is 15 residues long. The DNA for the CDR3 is TGTGCCAGCAAAGTTACACAGGGGGTATCCTACGAGCAGTACTTC. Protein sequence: CASKVTQGVSYEQYF. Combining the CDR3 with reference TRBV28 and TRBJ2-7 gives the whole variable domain DVKVTQSSRYLVKRTGEKVFLECVQDMDHENMFWYRQDPGLGLRLIYFSYDVKMKEKGDIPEGYSVSREKKERFSLILESASTNQTSMYLCASKVTQGVSYEQYFGPGTRLTVT.

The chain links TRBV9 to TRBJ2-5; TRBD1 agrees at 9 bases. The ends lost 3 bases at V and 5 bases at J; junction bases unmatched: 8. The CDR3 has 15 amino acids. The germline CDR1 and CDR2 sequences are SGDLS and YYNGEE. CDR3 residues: CASSAGQGIGETQYF. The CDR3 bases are TGTGCCAGCAGCGCCGGACAGGGGATCGGGGAGACCCAGTACTTC.

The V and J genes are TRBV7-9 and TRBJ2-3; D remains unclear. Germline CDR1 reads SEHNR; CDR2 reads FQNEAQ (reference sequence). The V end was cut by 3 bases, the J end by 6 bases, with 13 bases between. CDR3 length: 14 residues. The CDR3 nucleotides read TGTGCCAGCAGCTTGCCGGTCGATTGGGATACGCAGTATTTT. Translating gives CASSLPVDWDTQYF.

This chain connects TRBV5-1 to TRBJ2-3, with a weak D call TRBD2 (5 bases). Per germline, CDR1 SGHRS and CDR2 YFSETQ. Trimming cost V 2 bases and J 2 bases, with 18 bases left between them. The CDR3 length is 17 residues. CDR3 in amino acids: CASSLYSLGADTDTQYF. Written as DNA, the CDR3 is TGCGCCAGCAGCTTATATAGTTTGGGAGCAGACACAGATACGCAGTATTTT.

CDR3: CASSDSKVDRINYGYTF. The DNA for the CDR3 is TGTGCCAGCAGTGACTCGAAGGTGGACAGAATTAACTATGGCTACACCTTC. This chain connects TRBV6-4 to TRBJ1-2; possibly TRBD1 for D (6 bases). The V gene lost 0 bases and the J gene lost 1 base, with 15 bases spanning the gap. The CDR3 is made up of 17 amino acids. In germline, CDR1 is MRHNA, CDR2 SNTAGT.

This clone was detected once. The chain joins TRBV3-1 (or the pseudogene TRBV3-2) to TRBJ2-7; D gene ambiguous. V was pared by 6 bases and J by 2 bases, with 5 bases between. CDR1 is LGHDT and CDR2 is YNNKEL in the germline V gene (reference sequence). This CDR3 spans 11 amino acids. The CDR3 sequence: CASSSTYEQYF. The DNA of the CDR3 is TGTGCCAGCAGTTCAACCTACGAGCAGTACTTC.

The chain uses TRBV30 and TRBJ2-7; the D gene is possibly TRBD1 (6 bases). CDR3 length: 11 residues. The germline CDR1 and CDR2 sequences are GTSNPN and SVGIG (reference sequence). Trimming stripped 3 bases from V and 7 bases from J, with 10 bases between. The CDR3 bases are TGTGCCTGGAGGGCAGGGGTTGAGCAGTACTTC. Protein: CAWRAGVEQYF.

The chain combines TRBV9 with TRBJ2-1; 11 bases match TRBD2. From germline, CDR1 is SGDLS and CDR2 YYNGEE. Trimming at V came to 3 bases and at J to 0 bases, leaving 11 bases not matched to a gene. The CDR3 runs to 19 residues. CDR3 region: CASSGGTSGSLSSYNEQFF. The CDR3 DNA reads TGTGCCAGCAGCGGAGGGACTAGCGGCTCCTTGAGCTCCTACAATGAGCAGTTCTTC.

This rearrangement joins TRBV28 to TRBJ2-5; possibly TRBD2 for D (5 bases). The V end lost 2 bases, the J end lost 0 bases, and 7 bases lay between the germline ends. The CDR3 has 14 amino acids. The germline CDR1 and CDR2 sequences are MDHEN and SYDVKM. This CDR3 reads CASSLIAYQETQYF. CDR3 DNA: TGTGCCAGCAGTTTAATAGCGTACCAAGAGACCCAGTACTTC.

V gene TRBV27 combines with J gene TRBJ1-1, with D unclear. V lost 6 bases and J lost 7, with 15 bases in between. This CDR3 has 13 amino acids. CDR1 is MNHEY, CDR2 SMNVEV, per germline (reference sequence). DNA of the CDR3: TGTGCCAGCAGCCCGAGGAGTGCATTTGAAGCTTTCTTT. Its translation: CASSPRSAFEAFF.

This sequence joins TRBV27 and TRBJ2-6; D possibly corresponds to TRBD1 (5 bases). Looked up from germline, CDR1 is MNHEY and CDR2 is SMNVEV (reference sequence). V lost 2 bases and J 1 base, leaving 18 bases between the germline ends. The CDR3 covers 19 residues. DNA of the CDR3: TGTGCCAGCAGTTTAAGGGGCACCCTCTCGTGGTCTGGGGCCAACGTCCTGACTTTC. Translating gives CASSLRGTLSWSGANVLTF. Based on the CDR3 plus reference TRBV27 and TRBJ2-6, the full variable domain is EAQVTQNPRYLITVTGKKLTVTCSQNMNHEYMSWYRQDPGLGLRQIYYSMNVEVTDKGDVPEGYKVSRKEKRNFPLILESPSPNQTSLYFCASSLRGTLSWSGANVLTFGAGSRLTVL.

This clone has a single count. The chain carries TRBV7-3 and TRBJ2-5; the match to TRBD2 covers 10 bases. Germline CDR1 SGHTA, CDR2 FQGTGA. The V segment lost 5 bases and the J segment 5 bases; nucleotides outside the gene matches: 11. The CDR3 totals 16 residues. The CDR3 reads CASSLGASGSMETQYF. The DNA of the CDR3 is TGTGCCAGCAGCCTCGGGGCTAGCGGGAGTATGGAGACCCAGTACTTC.

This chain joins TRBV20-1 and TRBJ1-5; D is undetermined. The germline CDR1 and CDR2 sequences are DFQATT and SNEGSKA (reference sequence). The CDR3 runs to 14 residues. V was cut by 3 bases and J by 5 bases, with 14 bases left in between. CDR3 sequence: CSASPKLGDQPQHF. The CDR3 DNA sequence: TGCAGTGCTAGTCCTAAGCTCGGGGATCAGCCCCAGCATTTT.

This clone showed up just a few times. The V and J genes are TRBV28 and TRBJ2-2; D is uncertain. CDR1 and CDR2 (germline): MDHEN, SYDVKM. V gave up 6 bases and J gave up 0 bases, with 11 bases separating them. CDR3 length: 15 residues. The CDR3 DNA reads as TGTGCCAGCAGCCTGACACCTGCGAACACCGGGGAGCTGTTTTTT. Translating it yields CASSLTPANTGELFF.

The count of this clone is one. Written as DNA, the CDR3 is TGCAGCGTTCTTCCCCCGGGACAGCCGACCTATGGCTACACCTTC. Translated, it gives CSVLPPGQPTYGYTF. The chain combines TRBV29-1 with TRBJ1-2; the match to TRBD1 covers 7 bases. J was trimmed by 4 bases and V by 5 bases; bases with no gene match: 13. CDR3 length equals 15 residues. Germline V gives CDR1 SQVTM, CDR2 ANQGSEA.

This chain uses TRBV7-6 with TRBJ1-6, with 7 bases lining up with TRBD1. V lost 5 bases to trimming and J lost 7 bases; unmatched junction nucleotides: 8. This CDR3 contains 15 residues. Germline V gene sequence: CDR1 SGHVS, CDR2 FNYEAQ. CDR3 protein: CASSPRQGGNSPLHF. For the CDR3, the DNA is TGTGCCAGCAGCCCCCGACAGGGAGGCAATTCACCCCTCCACTTT.

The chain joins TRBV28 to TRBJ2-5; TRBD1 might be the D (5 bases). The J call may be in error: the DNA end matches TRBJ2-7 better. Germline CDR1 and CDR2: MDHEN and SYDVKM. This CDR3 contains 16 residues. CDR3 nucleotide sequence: TGTGCCAGCAGTTTAATGTCTTTTACAGGCAGATTCGAGCAGTACTTC. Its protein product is CASSLMSFTGRFEQYF.

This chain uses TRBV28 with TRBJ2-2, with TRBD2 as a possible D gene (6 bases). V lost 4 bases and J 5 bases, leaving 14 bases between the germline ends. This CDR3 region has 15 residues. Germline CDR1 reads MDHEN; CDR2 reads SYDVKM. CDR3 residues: CASSSGGVGTGELFF. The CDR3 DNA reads TGTGCCAGCAGTTCAGGAGGGGTAGGAACCGGGGAGCTGTTTTTT.

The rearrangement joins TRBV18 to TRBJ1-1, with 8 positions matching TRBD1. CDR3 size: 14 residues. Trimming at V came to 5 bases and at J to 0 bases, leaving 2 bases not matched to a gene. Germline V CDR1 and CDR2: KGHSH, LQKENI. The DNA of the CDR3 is TGTGCCAGCTCATCGACAGGGGTGAACACTGAAGCTTTCTTT. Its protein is CASSSTGVNTEAFF.